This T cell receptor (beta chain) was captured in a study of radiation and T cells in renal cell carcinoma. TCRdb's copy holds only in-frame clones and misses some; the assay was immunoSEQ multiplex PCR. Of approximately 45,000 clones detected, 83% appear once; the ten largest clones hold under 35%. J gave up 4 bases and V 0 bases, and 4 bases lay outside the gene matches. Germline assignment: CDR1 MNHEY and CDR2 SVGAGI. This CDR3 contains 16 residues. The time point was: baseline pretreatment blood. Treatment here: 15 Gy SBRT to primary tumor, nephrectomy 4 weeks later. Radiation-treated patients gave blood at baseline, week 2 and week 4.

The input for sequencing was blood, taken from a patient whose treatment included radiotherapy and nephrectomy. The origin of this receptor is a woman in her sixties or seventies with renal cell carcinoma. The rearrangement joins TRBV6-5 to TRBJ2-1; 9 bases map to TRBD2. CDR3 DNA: TGTGCCAGCAGTTACTCGCGGGGGGGCTCATACAATGAGCAGTTCTTC. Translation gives CASSYSRGGSYNEQFF.